These 24 T cell receptor beta chains originate from one sample sequenced in a study of blood T cell repertoires in COVID-19. Data came from immunoSEQ multiplex PCR; TCRdb stores just in-frame clones and leaves some out. The sample includes roughly 280,000 clones, about 87% of them seen just once. The source material was peripheral blood. All receptors come from a woman aged 60-75 years with COVID-19, enrolled during active disease.

The chain employs TRBV4-2 and TRBJ2-7; 9 nucleotides line up with TRBD2. Looked up from germline, CDR1 is LGHNA and CDR2 is YNFKEQ. J was trimmed by 5 bases and V by 0 bases; bases with no gene match: 11. CDR3 length equals 17 residues. DNA for the CDR3: TGTGCCAGCAGCCAAGATGGGCCTTGGAGCGGGAGGAACGAGCAGTACTTC. Protein product: CASSQDGPWSGRNEQYF.

The chain combines TRBV7-3 with TRBJ2-1; 9 bases align to TRBD2. Looked up from germline, CDR1 is SGHTA and CDR2 is FQGTGA. Trimming removed 2 bases from V and 9 bases from J; junction bases left unmatched: 5. The CDR3 runs 14 residues. The CDR3 region has the DNA TGTGCCAGCAGCTTAGCGGGAGGGGTTAGTGAGCAGTTCTTC. Translated: CASSLAGGVSEQFF.

J is TRBJ2-5 and V is TRBV30; D perhaps matches TRBD2 (6 bases). This CDR3 is built from 13 residues. Trimming took 4 bases from V and 5 from J, leaving 14 bases between them. Germline lookup yields CDR1 GTSNPN and CDR2 SVGIG (reference sequence). The CDR3 protein is CAWTQGRGETQYF. CDR3 coding DNA: TGTGCCTGGACCCAGGGCCGGGGGGAGACCCAGTACTTC.

This rearrangement joins TRBV9 to TRBJ2-7, with 10 bases matching TRBD2. Germline V lookup: CDR1 SGDLS, CDR2 YYNGEE. This CDR3 is 14 amino acids long. V shed 4 bases and J 2 bases; nucleotides not matched to a gene: 3. CDR3 DNA sequence: TGTGCCAGCAGCCGGACTAGCGGTACCTACGAGCAGTACTTC. Encoded protein: CASSRTSGTYEQYF.

The rearrangement joins TRBV5-1 to TRBJ2-1; 10 nucleotides agree with TRBD1. The CDR3 covers 14 residues. V lost 3 bases to trimming and J lost 8 bases; unmatched junction nucleotides: 5. Germline lookup yields CDR1 SGHRS and CDR2 YFSETQ. The DNA for the CDR3 is TGCGCCAGCAGCTCGACAGGGGGCGTGGATGAGCAGTTCTTC. Protein product: CASSSTGGVDEQFF.

V gene TRBV9 combines with J gene TRBJ2-2; 10 bases match TRBD1. V lost 4 bases, J lost 3 bases, and 9 bases stayed unmatched. The CDR3 totals 17 residues. CDR1 is SGDLS, CDR2 YYNGEE, per germline. The CDR3 DNA is TGTGCCAGCAGCCTCAACCGGGACAGGGGCTACACCGGGGAGCTGTTTTTT. It codes for CASSLNRDRGYTGELFF.

V gene TRBV9 combines with J gene TRBJ1-6, with unresolved D. Germline V gene sequence: CDR1 SGDLS, CDR2 YYNGEE. V lost 4 bases, J lost 0 bases, and 8 bases lay in between. This CDR3 has 15 residues. The CDR3 spells CASSHTDSYNSPLHF. CDR3 coding DNA: TGTGCCAGCAGCCACACAGACTCCTATAATTCACCCCTCCACTTT.

This chain links TRBV20-1 with TRBJ2-5; D not resolved. This CDR3 is built from 11 residues. V was trimmed by 1 base and J by 5 bases, leaving 5 bases between them. Germline V CDR1 and CDR2: DFQATT, SNEGSKA (reference sequence). The CDR3 loop reads CSARGPETQYF. CDR3 nucleotides: TGCAGTGCTAGAGGGCCGGAGACCCAGTACTTC.

The V and J genes are TRBV5-1 and TRBJ2-7, with D possibly TRBD2 on 6 matching bases. This CDR3 is built from 14 residues. Germline lookup yields CDR1 SGHRS and CDR2 YFSETQ. V dropped 5 bases and J dropped 2 bases, with 14 bases sitting between them. The CDR3: CASSVSGATYEQYF. CDR3 sequence (DNA): TGCGCCAGCAGTGTTAGCGGAGCGACCTACGAGCAGTACTTC.

The chain has TRBV2 and TRBJ1-2; 12 nucleotides match TRBD1. CDR1 is SNHLY, CDR2 FYNNEI, per germline. This CDR3 has 17 amino acids. Trimming at V came to 5 bases and at J to 6 bases, leaving 13 bases not matched to a gene. The DNA for the CDR3 is TGTGCCAGCAGTCCGCCGGGACAGGGGGCGCGGGATCATGGCTACACCTTC. Translated, it gives CASSPPGQGARDHGYTF.

About this clone itself: Other DNA sequences of this sample code for an identical CDR3. CDR3 DNA sequence: TGCGCCAGCAGCCCCCAGGGGGCTGGAAACACCATATATTTT. It specifies CASSPQGAGNTIYF. V and J are TRBV4-1 and TRBJ1-3; TRBD1 matches at 7 bases. This CDR3 contains 14 residues. After removal of 4 bases from V and 2 bases from J, the junction contained 2 bases not matched to a gene. Germline values: CDR1 MGHRA, CDR2 YSYEKL.

V is TRBV2 and J is TRBJ1-6, with D perhaps TRBD1 (5 bases). Germline assignment: CDR1 SNHLY and CDR2 FYNNEI. CDR3 length equals 16 residues. Trimming cost V 1 base and J 1 base, with 8 bases left between them. The CDR3 DNA follows: TGTGCCAGCAGTGAAGTCGGGGGTTCCTATAATTCACCCCTCCACTTT. Translating gives CASSEVGGSYNSPLHF.

The chain joins TRBV10-3 to TRBJ1-4; D is perhaps TRBD1 (5 bases). Germline CDR1 ENHRY, CDR2 SYGVKD. Trimming took 9 bases from V and 3 from J, leaving 11 bases between them. The length of the CDR3 is 13 residues. The CDR3 loop reads CAIRGGPNEKLFF. CDR3 nucleotides: TGTGCCATTAGGGGAGGGCCTAATGAAAAACTGTTTTTT.

CDR3: CAWRKKGDLGTEAFF. CDR3 sequence (DNA): TGTGCCTGGAGAAAAAAAGGGGATCTGGGCACTGAAGCTTTCTTT. The chain employs TRBV30 and TRBJ1-1, with D perhaps matching TRBD1 (5 bases). Trimming took off 3 bases at V and 4 bases at J, with 18 bases between the two ends. From germline, CDR1 is GTSNPN and CDR2 SVGIG (reference sequence). This CDR3 region has 15 residues.

This sequence joins TRBV28 and TRBJ1-6; no clear D. V gave up 6 bases and J gave up 4 bases, with 7 bases separating them. CDR3 length equals 13 residues. Germline CDR1 is MDHEN and CDR2 is SYDVKM. Written as DNA, the CDR3 is TGTGCCAGCAGCTCCCAGTATAATTCACCCCTCCACTTT. Translated: CASSSQYNSPLHF.

The V gene is TRBV6-5, the J gene TRBJ2-1; 8 nucleotides align to TRBD2. J gave up 3 bases and V 2 bases, and 3 bases lay outside the gene matches. The CDR3 loop spans 15 amino acids. From germline, CDR1 is MNHEY and CDR2 SVGAGI. The chain's CDR3 is CASSYGGRYYNEQFF. DNA of the CDR3: TGTGCCAGCAGTTACGGCGGGAGGTACTACAATGAGCAGTTCTTC.

This chain joins TRBV6-5 and TRBJ2-1; 7 bases agree with TRBD1. Trimming removed 6 bases from V and 1 base from J; junction bases left unmatched: 0. Germline V gene lookup returns CDR1 MNHEY and CDR2 SVGAGI. The CDR3 loop spans 13 amino acids. The DNA for the CDR3 is TGTGCCAGCAGGGGACAGTCCTACAATGAGCAGTTCTTC. This sequence encodes CASRGQSYNEQFF.

The V gene is TRBV29-1, the J gene TRBJ2-7; 14 bases agree with TRBD2. Trimming took 8 bases from V and 5 from J; bases not matched to a gene: 5. Germline CDR1 SQVTM, CDR2 ANQGSEA. The CDR3 is made up of 13 amino acids. CDR3 DNA sequence: TGCAGCATCGGACTAGCGGGAGGTAACGAGCAGTACTTC. Protein product: CSIGLAGGNEQYF.

The chain recombines TRBV28 with TRBJ1-5; TRBD1 agrees at 8 bases. The CDR3 is made up of 21 amino acids. The ends lost 3 bases at V and 2 bases at J; junction bases unmatched: 21. Germline V gives CDR1 MDHEN, CDR2 SYDVKM. Here the CDR3 DNA reads TGTGCCAGCAGTTTTCCTGCCGGGACGACAGGGGATTTGTTTGGCAATCAGCCCCAGCATTTT. This encodes CASSFPAGTTGDLFGNQPQHF.

J is TRBJ1-5 and V is TRBV3-1 (or the pseudogene TRBV3-2), with D unclear. CDR3 size: 13 residues. Trimming pared 2 bases from V and 4 bases from J, leaving 6 bases between. Germline V gives CDR1 LGHDT, CDR2 YNNKEL (reference sequence). In DNA, the CDR3 is TGTGCCAGCAGCCAATGGGAGAATCAGCCCCAGCATTTT. Translation: CASSQWENQPQHF.

The rearrangement links TRBV5-4 to TRBJ1-4, with 8 bases aligning to TRBD1. In germline, CDR1 is SGHNT, CDR2 YYREEE (reference sequence). The CDR3 has 14 amino acids. The junction had 7 bases not matched to a gene; V was cut back by 4 bases and J by 8 bases. The CDR3 coding sequence is TGTGCCAGCAGCCACCGGGGGACAGGCGAAAAACTGTTTTTT. It yields the protein CASSHRGTGEKLFF.

This chain joins TRBV6-5 and TRBJ1-1; weak D call: TRBD1 (5 bases). The V gene's germline CDR1 is MNHEY and CDR2 SVGAGI. The germline V and J ends were trimmed by 5 bases and 1 base, with 11 bases remaining between them. The CDR3 has 14 amino acids. The CDR3 region is CASSRGSSNTEAFF. The CDR3 DNA reads as TGTGCCAGCAGTCGGGGGTCGTCGAACACTGAAGCTTTCTTT.

V and J are TRBV28 and TRBJ1-5, with 8 bases that match TRBD1. Germline CDR1 and CDR2: MDHEN and SYDVKM. Trimming took 2 bases from V and 2 from J; bases not matched to a gene: 2. The CDR3 has 15 amino acids. The chain's CDR3 is CASSLPTGGNQPQHF. In nucleotides, the CDR3 is TGTGCCAGCAGTTTACCGACAGGGGGCAATCAGCCCCAGCATTTT.

This clone was detected only a few times. The rearrangement links TRBV5-1 to TRBJ2-7; D call uncertain. Per germline, CDR1 SGHRS and CDR2 YFSETQ. This CDR3 is built from 12 residues. V was clipped by 5 bases and J by 3 bases, with 9 bases between them. The DNA of the CDR3 is TGCGCCAGCAGTAACAACAACTACGAGCAGTACTTC. It translates to CASSNNNYEQYF. Full variable domain (missing parts from reference TRBV5-1 and TRBJ2-7): KAGVTQTPRYLIKTRGQQVTLSCSPISGHRSVSWYQQTPGQGLQFLFEYFSETQRNKGNFPGRFSGRQFSNSRSEMNVSTLELGDSALYLCASSNNNYEQYFGPGTRLTVT.